These T cell receptor beta chains were read from a single sample in a study of blood T cells in healthy people across ages. Each CDR3 protein is one row after TCRdb ran MiXCR on the 5' RACE reads. The sample records about 1,500,000 distinct CDR3 sequences, 28% being singletons. The sequencing input was blood. Receptors originate from a woman aged 25 to 39 in good health. Both conserved end residues are part of each CDR3. Each record gives: V gene, D gene, J gene, clone size, CDR3 DNA, CDR3 protein. D genes are given only for firm matches. Part of the rows lack a size; the others show once, few, many or a class for expanded clones.

V: TRBV12-5; D: -; J: TRBJ2-1; size: few; DNA: TGTGCTAGTGGTTTGGTAGACACTTTCTCCTACAATGAGCAGTTCTTC; CDR3: CASGLVDTFSYNEQFF
V: TRBV11-2; D: -; J: TRBJ2-4; size: few; DNA: TGTGCCAGCAGCCCCCTTCGGGGGCTAGCTCTCAATGAGCAGTACTTC; CDR3: CASSPLRGLALNEQYF
V: TRBV12-3/TRBV12-4; D: -; J: TRBJ2-6; size: -; DNA: TGTGCCAGCAGTCGGGACTCCTCTGGGACCAACGTCCTGACTTTC; CDR3: CASSRDSSGTNVLTF
V: TRBV2; D: TRBD2; J: TRBJ2-5; size: once; DNA: TGTGCCAGCAGACCCGATTCTAGCGGGGGGGAACAAGAGACCCAGTACTTC; CDR3: CASRPDSSGGEQETQYF
V: TRBV4-3; D: -; J: TRBJ2-7; size: few; DNA: TGCGCCAGCAGCCAAGATAGGGACCAGAGATCCTACGAGCAGTACTTC; CDR3: CASSQDRDQRSYEQYF
V: TRBV6-5; D: TRBD1; J: TRBJ1-1; size: few; DNA: TGTGCCAGCGGGACAGAGGTCATGAACACTGAAGCTTTCTTT; CDR3: CASGTEVMNTEAFF
V: TRBV12-3/TRBV12-4; D: TRBD1; J: TRBJ1-2; size: few; DNA: TGTGCCAGCAGTTCGGACAGGGGGCCTTTTTATGGCTACACCTTC; CDR3: CASSSDRGPFYGYTF
V: TRBV7-9; D: -; J: TRBJ1-1; size: few; DNA: TGTGCCAGCACCCTCCCCGTCGGGACGGCTCTGAACACTGAAGCTTTCTTT; CDR3: CASTLPVGTALNTEAFF
V: TRBV14; D: TRBD2; J: TRBJ2-1; size: -; DNA: TGTGCCAGCAGCGCCGCTGGCGCGGGAGGATACAATGAGCAGTTCTTC; CDR3: CASSAAGAGGYNEQFF
V: TRBV5-1; D: -; J: TRBJ1-1; size: -; DNA: TGCGCCAGCAGCTCTAAGGGATTCCCCTATGAAGCTTTCTTT; CDR3: CASSSKGFPYEAFF
V: TRBV7-6; D: -; J: TRBJ2-1; size: -; DNA: TGTGCCAGCAGCTTAGGAGGGAAAAACATTCAGTTCTTC; CDR3: CASSLGGKNIQFF
V: TRBV7-2; D: TRBD2; J: TRBJ2-7; size: few; DNA: TGTGCCAGCAGCCCGGGGGGGACTAGTGGTTACGAGCAGTACTTC; CDR3: CASSPGGTSGYEQYF
V: TRBV6-6; D: -; J: TRBJ2-7; size: few; DNA: TGTGCCAGCAGTTACGGAGACCACCAACCCTACGAGCAGTACTTC; CDR3: CASSYGDHQPYEQYF
V: TRBV12-3/TRBV12-4; D: -; J: TRBJ2-4; size: many; DNA: TGTGCCAGCAGCCTGGGACTGGGAAACATTCAGTACTTC; CDR3: CASSLGLGNIQYF
V: TRBV21-1; D: -; J: TRBJ1-1; size: -; DNA: TGTGCCAGCTGGGGTATTTTCTTT; CDR3: CASWGIFF
V: TRBV7-9; D: -; J: TRBJ2-7; size: few; DNA: TGTGCCAGCAGCCCGCGGGCCTACTACGAGCAGTACTTC; CDR3: CASSPRAYYEQYF
V: TRBV14; D: -; J: TRBJ2-1; size: few; DNA: TGTGCCAGCAGCCAAGAACGGGCCTCCAATGAGCAGTTCTTC; CDR3: CASSQERASNEQFF
V: TRBV7-2; D: -; J: TRBJ2-2; size: -; DNA: TGTGCCAGCAGGGTGTCAAACGGGGAGCTGTTTTTT; CDR3: CASRVSNGELFF
V: TRBV7-2; D: -; J: TRBJ2-2; size: -; DNA: TGTGCCAGCAGCCTGGGACTGCAGAACACCGGGGAGCTGTTTTTT; CDR3: CASSLGLQNTGELFF
V: TRBV5-1; D: -; J: TRBJ2-7; size: -; DNA: TGCGCCAGCAAGCTTGGAGGGGACAAGTCCTACGAGCAGTACTTC; CDR3: CASKLGGDKSYEQYF
V: TRBV14; D: -; J: TRBJ2-7; size: many; DNA: TGTGCCAGCAATCCCAGAAACTCCTACGAGCAGTACTTC; CDR3: CASNPRNSYEQYF
V: TRBV5-1; D: -; J: TRBJ2-1; size: few; DNA: TGCGCCACCTCCCGGGACCCTGAGGGCGAGCAGTTCTTC; CDR3: CATSRDPEGEQFF
V: TRBV9; D: -; J: TRBJ2-5; size: -; DNA: TGTGCCAGCAGCGTAGGACTAGCCGGGGGCCGGGTAGAGACCCAGTACTTC; CDR3: CASSVGLAGGRVETQYF
V: TRBV14; D: TRBD2; J: TRBJ2-1; size: few; DNA: TGTGCCAGCAGCTCACCGGGACTAGCGGGAGCACGCGAGCAGTTCTTC; CDR3: CASSSPGLAGAREQFF
V: TRBV5-6; D: -; J: TRBJ2-7; size: -; DNA: TGTGCCCGCAGCTTACGGTACGAGCAGTACTTC; CDR3: CARSLRYEQYF
V: TRBV6-5; D: -; J: TRBJ2-6; size: few; DNA: TGTGCCAGCAGTTACGGTTCGGCGGGAAGGGACACCGGGGCCAACGTCCTGACTTTC; CDR3: CASSYGSAGRDTGANVLTF
V: TRBV6-5; D: -; J: TRBJ1-4; size: -; DNA: TGTGCCAGCAGTTACTCCGAAGGGAGGGAAAAACTGTTTTTT; CDR3: CASSYSEGREKLFF
V: TRBV12-3/TRBV12-4; D: TRBD1; J: TRBJ1-4; size: -; DNA: TGTGCCAGCAGTTTGCCGGGACAGGGGGCGGCTAATGAAAAACTGTTTTTT; CDR3: CASSLPGQGAANEKLFF
V: TRBV27; D: -; J: TRBJ2-6; size: many; DNA: TGTGCCAGCAGTTTATTCCCTGGGGCCAACGTCCTGACTTTC; CDR3: CASSLFPGANVLTF
V: TRBV20-1; D: -; J: TRBJ2-7; size: many; DNA: TGCAGTGCTAGAGGGGGAATCTACGAGCAGTACTTC; CDR3: CSARGGIYEQYF
V: TRBV2; D: TRBD1; J: TRBJ2-1; size: -; DNA: TGTGCCAGCAATGAATGGGGGACAGGAGTCTACAATGAGCAGTTCTTC; CDR3: CASNEWGTGVYNEQFF
V: TRBV10-2; D: TRBD2; J: TRBJ2-7; size: -; DNA: TGCGCCAGCAGTGGGTCCCTAGCGGGAGGTGGTGAGCAGTACTTC; CDR3: CASSGSLAGGGEQYF
V: TRBV10-3; D: -; J: TRBJ1-1; size: -; DNA: TGTGCCATCAGTGAGCTGGGGGCGGAGGACACTGAAGCTTTCTTT; CDR3: CAISELGAEDTEAFF
V: TRBV12-5; D: TRBD1; J: TRBJ2-7; size: many; DNA: TGTGCTAGTGGTTTGCCCGGACAGGGCTACGCCGACGAGCAGTACTTC; CDR3: CASGLPGQGYADEQYF
V: TRBV15; D: -; J: TRBJ2-2; size: -; DNA: TGTGCCACCAGCAGACCGCCGACTCCACCCGGGGAGCTGTTTTTT; CDR3: CATSRPPTPPGELFF
V: TRBV20-1; D: TRBD2; J: TRBJ2-3; size: -; DNA: TGCAGTGCTGACCCTAGCGGGAGGTCGGATACGCAGTATTTT; CDR3: CSADPSGRSDTQYF
V: TRBV4-3; D: -; J: TRBJ1-1; size: -; DNA: TGCGCCAGCAGCCTGCAGGGATCGCACACTGAAGCTTTCTTT; CDR3: CASSLQGSHTEAFF
V: TRBV24-1; D: -; J: TRBJ1-2; size: -; DNA: TGTGCCACCAGTGACCAGAACAGGGACTATGGCTACACCTTC; CDR3: CATSDQNRDYGYTF
V: TRBV5-1; D: -; J: TRBJ1-1; size: few; DNA: TGCGCCAGCAGCTTGGGTACAGCAGGACGGGGCACTGAAGCTTTCTTT; CDR3: CASSLGTAGRGTEAFF
V: TRBV7-9; D: -; J: TRBJ1-2; size: -; DNA: TGTGCCAGCAGCTTGGCCAGGGCAAACTATGACTACACCTTC; CDR3: CASSLARANYDYTF
V: TRBV2; D: -; J: TRBJ1-2; size: -; DNA: TGTGCCAGTGGGACACTTAGCTACACCTTC; CDR3: CASGTLSYTF
V: TRBV6-5; D: TRBD1; J: TRBJ1-1; size: few; DNA: TGTGCCAGCTGTCGGACAGGGGGTGAATTGACTGAAGCTTTCTTT; CDR3: CASCRTGGELTEAFF
V: TRBV11-2; D: TRBD2; J: TRBJ2-7; size: few; DNA: TGTGCCAGCAGCAACCCCCCTAGCGGGTACGAGCAGTACTTC; CDR3: CASSNPPSGYEQYF
V: TRBV7-9; D: -; J: TRBJ1-2; size: -; DNA: TGTGCCAGCAGCGAGGAGGTGAACTATGGCTACACCTTC; CDR3: CASSEEVNYGYTF
V: TRBV7-2; D: -; J: TRBJ2-7; size: many; DNA: TGTGCCAGCAGCCTCTCCTTCGAGCAGTACTTC; CDR3: CASSLSFEQYF
V: TRBV5-1; D: -; J: TRBJ2-7; size: few; DNA: TGCGCCAGCAGCTGGGGCGGGGACGAGCAGTACTTC; CDR3: CASSWGGDEQYF
V: TRBV3-1; D: -; J: TRBJ1-6; size: -; DNA: TGTGCCAGCAGTCAAGATAGGCAGGGGCCGGGTAATCGTTCACCCCTCCACTTT; CDR3: CASSQDRQGPGNRSPLHF
V: TRBV28; D: -; J: TRBJ1-2; size: -; DNA: TGTGCCAGCAGGTTAGGGGTAGACTATGGCTACACCTTC; CDR3: CASRLGVDYGYTF
V: TRBV29-1; D: -; J: TRBJ2-6; size: few; DNA: TGCAGCTTTCTCAAGGGCTCTGGGGCCAACGTCCTGACTTTC; CDR3: CSFLKGSGANVLTF
V: TRBV20-1; D: -; J: TRBJ1-2; size: few; DNA: TGCAGTGCTAGGGAACAACAGACCAACTATGGCTACACCTTC; CDR3: CSAREQQTNYGYTF
V: TRBV28; D: -; J: TRBJ1-2; size: -; DNA: TGTGCCAGCTCCCCCTATAACTATGGCTACACCTTC; CDR3: CASSPYNYGYTF
V: TRBV6-6; D: -; J: TRBJ1-6; size: few; DNA: TGTGCCACCAATAAGGACAGCTCAAATTCACCCCTCCACTTT; CDR3: CATNKDSSNSPLHF
V: TRBV5-6; D: -; J: TRBJ1-2; size: once; DNA: TGTGCCAGCAGCTCACGGGGGGCGCATGGCTATGGCTACACCTTC; CDR3: CASSSRGAHGYGYTF
V: TRBV7-2; D: TRBD2; J: TRBJ2-3; size: -; DNA: TGTGCCAGCAGCTTAATAGCGGGAGTTACAGATACGCAGTATTTT; CDR3: CASSLIAGVTDTQYF